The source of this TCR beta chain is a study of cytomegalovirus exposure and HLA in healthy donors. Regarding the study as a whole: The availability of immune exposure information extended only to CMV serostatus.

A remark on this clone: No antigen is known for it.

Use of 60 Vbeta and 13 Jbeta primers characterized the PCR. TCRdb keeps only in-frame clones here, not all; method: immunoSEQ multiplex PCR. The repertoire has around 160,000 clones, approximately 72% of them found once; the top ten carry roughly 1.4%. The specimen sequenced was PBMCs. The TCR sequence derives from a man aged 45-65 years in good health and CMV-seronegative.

This CDR3 is CASTPSLEDRDGYGYTF. CDR3 nucleotides: TGCGCCAGCACCCCTTCGCTGGAGGACAGGGATGGTTATGGCTACACCTTC. The chain couples TRBV5-1 to TRBJ1-2; 8 bases agree with TRBD1. V gave up 6 bases and J gave up 5 bases; unmatched junction bases: 18. Germline values: CDR1 SGHRS, CDR2 YFSETQ. The CDR3 spans 17 residues.